A single sample gave rise to the 5 T cell receptor beta chains below, sequenced in a study of blood T cell repertoires in COVID-19. Here immunoSEQ multiplex PCR was the method, and the copy in TCRdb shows in-frame clones only, minus some. The repertoire consists of 200,000 to 250,000 clones, with 83% occurring once and the leading ten covering about 4.8%. The sample taken for sequencing was PBMCs or T cells enriched from blood (not recorded which). These receptors were taken from a woman between 45 and 65 years old who had been exposed to COVID-19.

The count of this clone is one. This chain links TRBV7-9 with TRBJ2-1; 10 nucleotides line up with TRBD2. V lost 2 bases to trimming and J lost 9 bases; unmatched junction nucleotides: 7. This CDR3 comprises 15 residues. Germline V CDR1 and CDR2: SEHNR, FQNEAQ (reference sequence). The CDR3 spells CASSLQSSGGAEQFF. CDR3 nucleotides: TGTGCCAGCAGCTTACAGTCCAGCGGGGGGGCTGAGCAGTTCTTC.

The rearrangement joins TRBV30 to TRBJ1-1; TRBD1 agrees at 7 bases. The trim removed 1 base at V and 3 bases at J, leaving 8 bases unmatched. CDR1 and CDR2 (germline): GTSNPN, SVGIG (reference sequence). CDR3 size: 15 residues. The DNA for the CDR3 is TGTGCCTGGAGTGAAACAGGGGATGCCCACACTGAAGCTTTCTTT. Translating gives CAWSETGDAHTEAFF.

V usage is TRBV5-4 and J usage is TRBJ2-2; 8 positions match TRBD1. The CDR3 is 16 amino acids. Germline values: CDR1 SGHNT, CDR2 YYREEE (reference sequence). Unmatched junction bases numbered 8, after V lost 3 bases and J lost 4 bases. The DNA of the CDR3 is TGTGCCAGCAGCTCAACAGGGGGATTGGGCACCGGGGAGCTGTTTTTT. This translates into CASSSTGGLGTGELFF. Together with reference TRBV5-4 and TRBJ2-2, the CDR3 gives the full variable domain: ETGVTQSPTHLIKTRGQQVTLRCSSQSGHNTVSWYQQALGQGPQFIFQYYREEENGRGNFPPRFSGLQFPNYSSELNVNALELDDSALYLCASSSTGGLGTGELFFGEGSRLTVL.

This chain uses TRBV18 with TRBJ2-7; D uncertain. This CDR3 is 13 amino acids long. The germline CDR1 and CDR2 sequences are KGHSH and LQKENI. V gave up 3 bases and J gave up 1 base, with 7 bases separating them. CDR3 nucleotide sequence: TGTGCCAGCTCACCGCGCAGGTCCTACGAGCAGTACTTC. Its protein is CASSPRRSYEQYF.

The CDR3 protein is CASSLSRGTGVYGYTF. The CDR3 DNA sequence: TGTGCCAGCAGTTTATCGAGGGGGACAGGGGTCTATGGCTACACCTTC. This sequence joins TRBV27 and TRBJ1-2; 10 nucleotides agree with TRBD1. The trim removed 0 bases at V and 4 bases at J, leaving 5 bases unmatched. In germline, CDR1 is MNHEY, CDR2 SMNVEV (reference sequence). CDR3 length: 16 residues.